The sequence of this T cell receptor (beta chain) was determined in a study of T cell repertoires in cytomegalovirus infection. Each CDR3 protein is one row after TCRdb ran MiXCR on the reads. The data show approximately 350,000 distinct CDR3 sequences, with about 34% seen just once and roughly 14% held by the top ten. Findings of the study overall: Adding up the frequency of public TCR beta families identified people who carried CMV plus the relevant HLA.

The CDR3 is made up of 15 amino acids. Germline CDR1 LGHNA, CDR2 YNFKEQ. V lost 0 bases, J lost 5 bases, and 4 bases stayed unmatched. This clonotype was seen a few times. As yet, its antigen is unknown. This sample comprised cultured PBMCs, obtained from culture after CMV antigen stimulation. This chain joins TRBV4-2 and TRBJ2-5; TRBD2 matches at 9 bases. The source is a human donor in good health (CMV status not recorded). Some clones in this sample may be carry-over from other donors' samples. CDR3 sequence: CASSQESLAGETQYF. The CDR3 DNA sequence: TGTGCCAGCAGCCAAGAATCACTAGCGGGCGAGACCCAGTACTTC.